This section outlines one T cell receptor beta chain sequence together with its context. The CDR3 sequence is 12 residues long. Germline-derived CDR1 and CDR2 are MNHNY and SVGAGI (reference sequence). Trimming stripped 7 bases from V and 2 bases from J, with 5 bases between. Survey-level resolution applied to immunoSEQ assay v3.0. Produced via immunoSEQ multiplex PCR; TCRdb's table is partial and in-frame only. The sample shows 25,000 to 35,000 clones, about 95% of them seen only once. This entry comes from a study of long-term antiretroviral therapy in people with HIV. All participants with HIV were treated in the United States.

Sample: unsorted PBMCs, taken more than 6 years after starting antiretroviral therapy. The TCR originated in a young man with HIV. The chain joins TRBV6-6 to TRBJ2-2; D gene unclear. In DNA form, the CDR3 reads TGTGCCAGCACCCCCAACACCGGGGAGCTGTTTTTT. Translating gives CASTPNTGELFF.